This is a list of T cell receptor beta chains from one sample in a study of cytomegalovirus exposure and HLA in healthy donors. Data came from immunoSEQ multiplex PCR; TCRdb stores just in-frame clones and leaves some out. The sample records more than 110,000 clones, about 80% being singletons. Sequenced input: PBMCs. The receptor source for this set is a male donor in good health and CMV-seronegative. Each CDR3 is given with its conserved first and last residue. Fields, in order: J gene, D gene, clone size, CDR3 length, V gene, CDR3 DNA, CDR3 protein. D genes are given only for firm matches. A row's size may be missing; if present it is once, few, many or a size class.

TRBJ2-5 . . 13 TRBV6-5 TGTGCCAGCAGTCGGACAGTCCAAGAGACCCAGTACTTC CASSRTVQETQYF
TRBJ2-2 TRBD1 . 15 TRBV6-5 TGTGCCAGCAGTTACTCGCGGCAGGGGGCCGGGGAGCTGTTTTTT CASSYSRQGAGELFF
TRBJ2-1 TRBD1 once 14 TRBV19 TGTGCCAGTAGTTTCAGGGACAGAGATTGGGAGCAGTTCTTC CASSFRDRDWEQFF
TRBJ1-1 . . 15 TRBV6-5 TGTGCCAGCAAGGGGGATAAGGGGGTGAACACTGAAGCTTTCTTT CASKGDKGVNTEAFF
TRBJ2-7 . . 13 TRBV7-9 TGTGCCAGCGGCAGGGCCTCATTGTACGAGCAGTACTTC CASGRASLYEQYF
TRBJ1-3 . . 15 TRBV7-9 TGTGCCAGCAGCAGCAGGTTTTCCTCTGGAAACACCATATATTTT CASSSRFSSGNTIYF
TRBJ2-7 . . 14 TRBV18 TGTGCCAGCTCACCTTTCGGACCTCCAGGGGAGCAGTACTTC CASSPFGPPGEQYF
TRBJ2-5 . . 15 TRBV5-6 TGTGCCAGCAGCTTGGGCGGGGCCCAAGGGGAGACCCAGTACTTC CASSLGGAQGETQYF
TRBJ2-1 TRBD1 . 18 TRBV4-1 TGCGCCAGCAGCCAACCAGACAGGGGGTTTGTCTCCTACAATGAGCAGTTCTTC CASSQPDRGFVSYNEQFF
TRBJ2-7 . . 13 TRBV15 TGTGCCACCAGCAGGGGTGGGAGCTACGAGCAGTACTTC CATSRGGSYEQYF
TRBJ2-6 TRBD1 . 17 TRBV10-1 TGCGCCAGCAGTGAAAGGGGGCACCTCTCTGGGGCCAACGTCCTGACTTTC CASSERGHLSGANVLTF
TRBJ2-1 TRBD2 . 18 TRBV4-3 TGCGCCAGCAGCCAAGACCATATTAGCGGGGGGGAGGACAATGAGCAGTTCTTC CASSQDHISGGEDNEQFF
TRBJ2-1 . . 13 TRBV2 TGTGCCAGCAGTGGGGGGCCGGACAATGAGCAGTTCTTC CASSGGPDNEQFF
TRBJ2-2 TRBD2 . 16 TRBV4-3 TGCGCCAGCAGCCCCCGCCGGGGGGGGGCTAGTGGGGAGCTGTTTTTT CASSPRRGGASGELFF
TRBJ2-1 TRBD2 . 16 TRBV7-2 TGTGCCAGCAGCCCGAAGGGACTAGCGGGGGGAAGGGAGCAGTTCTTC CASSPKGLAGGREQFF
TRBJ1-2 . . 14 TRBV5-4 TGTGCCAGCAGCTTTGAGAACCTCAGGGGTGGCTACACCTTC CASSFENLRGGYTF
TRBJ2-3 . . 15 TRBV7-8 TGTGCCAGCAGCTTATCCGGGGGATACACAGATACGCAGTATTTT CASSLSGGYTDTQYF
TRBJ1-4 . once 13 TRBV4-2 TGTGCCAGCAGCAGTCCCGGGAGGAGGGAACTGTTTTTT CASSSPGRRELFF
TRBJ2-7 TRBD1 . 14 TRBV7-2 TGTGCCAGCAGCACGGACAGGGGCGCCTACGAGCAGTACTTC CASSTDRGAYEQYF